The rows below give T cell receptor beta chains drawn from one sample of a study of blood T cell repertoires in COVID-19. The table came from immunoSEQ multiplex PCR; TCRdb's copy has only in-frame clones and leaves some out. The data contain approximately 300,000 clones, 90% of them singletons. Input material: PBMCs or T cells enriched from blood (not recorded which). Receptors originate from a woman in her twenties or thirties who had been exposed to COVID-19. CDR3s include the opening cysteine and the closing phenylalanine or tryptophan. A D gene is named only where the DNA matches it firmly. Only part of the rows carry a size: once, few, many, or a class if the clone is expanded.

D gene: TRBD1
V gene: TRBV11-2
clone size: .
J gene: TRBJ1-4
CDR3 DNA: TGTGCCAGCAGCTTATCGGTAACAGGGGCGGCATACGAAAAACTGTTTTTT
CDR3 protein: CASSLSVTGAAYEKLFF

D gene: .
V gene: TRBV5-1
clone size: .
J gene: TRBJ1-6
CDR3 DNA: TGCGCCAGCAGCTTGCAGGGGAATTATAATTCACCCCTCCACTTT
CDR3 protein: CASSLQGNYNSPLHF

D gene: TRBD1
V gene: TRBV10-2
clone size: .
J gene: TRBJ1-1
CDR3 DNA: TGCGCCAGCAGAGGCGACAGGGGATCACCTGAAGCTTTCTTT
CDR3 protein: CASRGDRGSPEAFF

D gene: .
V gene: TRBV5-1
clone size: .
J gene: TRBJ1-6
CDR3 DNA: TGCGCCAGCAGCGGGCAGAGCTCCTATAATTCACCCCTCCACTTT
CDR3 protein: CASSGQSSYNSPLHF

D gene: TRBD1
V gene: TRBV27
clone size: .
J gene: TRBJ1-6
CDR3 DNA: TGTGCCAGCAGCCTTACAGGGGAGACCTATAATTCACCCCTCCACTTT
CDR3 protein: CASSLTGETYNSPLHF

D gene: .
V gene: TRBV7-9
clone size: .
J gene: TRBJ1-3
CDR3 DNA: TGTGCCAGCAGCTCTAGTATCGGAATCCGGTTGGATTTT
CDR3 protein: CASSSSIGIRLDF

D gene: .
V gene: TRBV12-5
clone size: .
J gene: TRBJ1-2
CDR3 DNA: TGTGCTAGTGGTTTGGCGTACGCAGACTATGGCTACACCTTC
CDR3 protein: CASGLAYADYGYTF

D gene: TRBD1
V gene: TRBV7-3
clone size: .
J gene: TRBJ2-6
CDR3 DNA: TGTGCCAGCAGCGTGACAGGGGGCTCTGGGGCCAACGTCCTGACTTTC
CDR3 protein: CASSVTGGSGANVLTF

D gene: TRBD2
V gene: TRBV6-5
clone size: .
J gene: TRBJ2-1
CDR3 DNA: TGTGCCAGCAGTCCGCCGAGCGGGGGGGCGGGTGAGCAGTTCTTC
CDR3 protein: CASSPPSGGAGEQFF

D gene: TRBD1
V gene: TRBV15
clone size: .
J gene: TRBJ1-3
CDR3 DNA: TGTGCCACCAGCAGAGAACGACAGGGACTTACCTCTGGAAACACCATATATTTT
CDR3 protein: CATSRERQGLTSGNTIYF

D gene: .
V gene: TRBV21-1
clone size: .
J gene: TRBJ1-5
CDR3 DNA: TGTGCCAGCAGCAAAGATCGGAGGACCAATCAGCCCCAGCATTTT
CDR3 protein: CASSKDRRTNQPQHF

D gene: .
V gene: TRBV27
clone size: .
J gene: TRBJ1-5
CDR3 DNA: TGTGCCAGCAGTTTATCAGGGGTTTGGCAGCCCCAGCATTTT
CDR3 protein: CASSLSGVWQPQHF

D gene: TRBD1
V gene: TRBV5-8
clone size: .
J gene: TRBJ1-4
CDR3 DNA: TGTGCCAGCAGCTTGGCCGCAGGGGGCGCAGGAGAAAAACTGTTTTTT
CDR3 protein: CASSLAAGGAGEKLFF

D gene: .
V gene: TRBV5-1
clone size: .
J gene: TRBJ1-5
CDR3 DNA: TGCGCCAGCAGCCCCTACCCCACAGGGCTCGAAGATCAGCCCCAGCATTTT
CDR3 protein: CASSPYPTGLEDQPQHF

D gene: .
V gene: TRBV7-9
clone size: .
J gene: TRBJ1-5
CDR3 DNA: TGTGCCAGCAGCCCCCTGGGGGGAAGTCAGCCCCAGCATTTT
CDR3 protein: CASSPLGGSQPQHF

D gene: TRBD1
V gene: TRBV5-5
clone size: .
J gene: TRBJ1-4
CDR3 DNA: TGTGCCAGCAGCTTGGATAGGGGACAGGGTATAGAAAAACTGTTTTTT
CDR3 protein: CASSLDRGQGIEKLFF

D gene: .
V gene: TRBV4-1
clone size: .
J gene: TRBJ1-2
CDR3 DNA: TGCGCCAGCAGCCCCCGGGGAACCGGGCAGTACTATGGCTACACCTTC
CDR3 protein: CASSPRGTGQYYGYTF

D gene: TRBD2
V gene: TRBV4-2
clone size: .
J gene: TRBJ2-2
CDR3 DNA: TGTGCCAGCAGCCAAGATCTAAGCGGGGGTCGTGTCGGGGAGCTGTTTTTT
CDR3 protein: CASSQDLSGGRVGELFF

D gene: .
V gene: TRBV19
clone size: .
J gene: TRBJ2-2
CDR3 DNA: TGTGCCAGTAGATTCCAGGGGTACACCGGGGAGCTGTTTTTT
CDR3 protein: CASRFQGYTGELFF

D gene: TRBD2
V gene: TRBV7-2
clone size: .
J gene: TRBJ2-3
CDR3 DNA: TGTGCCAGCAGCTTACGACCGGGGGGGCCCGGGAATACGCAGTATTTT
CDR3 protein: CASSLRPGGPGNTQYF

D gene: .
V gene: TRBV30
clone size: .
J gene: TRBJ2-3
CDR3 DNA: TGTGCCTGGAGTGTACTCGTCCGGGGGACCGCCTCGAGTACAGATACGCAGTATTTT
CDR3 protein: CAWSVLVRGTASSTDTQYF

D gene: .
V gene: TRBV7-9
clone size: few
J gene: TRBJ1-2
CDR3 DNA: TGTGCCAGCAGCTTAGCCCCCAGGGAAGTAGAATGGGGCTACACCTTC
CDR3 protein: CASSLAPREVEWGYTF

D gene: .
V gene: TRBV27
clone size: .
J gene: TRBJ2-1
CDR3 DNA: TGTGCCAGCAGTTCGTCGCCAGGCGTACTTTACTACAATGAGCAGTTCTTC
CDR3 protein: CASSSSPGVLYYNEQFF

D gene: .
V gene: TRBV20-1
clone size: .
J gene: TRBJ1-5
CDR3 DNA: TGCAGTGCTAGTGTACAGGGTCGCAATCAGCCCCAGCATTTT
CDR3 protein: CSASVQGRNQPQHF

D gene: .
V gene: TRBV7-8
clone size: .
J gene: TRBJ2-5
CDR3 DNA: TGTGCCAGCAGCTATAGGGGAACCCAGTACTTC
CDR3 protein: CASSYRGTQYF

D gene: .
V gene: TRBV6-2/TRBV6-3
clone size: .
J gene: TRBJ2-5
CDR3 DNA: TGTGCCAGCAGTTACTCGACCGGTGGGGCAGAGACCCAGTACTTC
CDR3 protein: CASSYSTGGAETQYF

D gene: .
V gene: TRBV19
clone size: .
J gene: TRBJ2-7
CDR3 DNA: TGTGCCAGTAGTATCTCAGCGACCTACGAGCAGTACTTC
CDR3 protein: CASSISATYEQYF

D gene: .
V gene: TRBV5-6
clone size: .
J gene: TRBJ1-6
CDR3 DNA: TGTGCCAGCAGCTTGGCCCCCGGGAGGTATAATTCACCCCTCCACTTT
CDR3 protein: CASSLAPGRYNSPLHF

D gene: .
V gene: TRBV15
clone size: .
J gene: TRBJ2-7
CDR3 DNA: TGTGCCACCAGCAGAGATTCGGGGGAGCAGTACTTC
CDR3 protein: CATSRDSGEQYF

D gene: .
V gene: TRBV27
clone size: .
J gene: TRBJ2-7
CDR3 DNA: TGTGCCAGCAGGCCCACAGGCGGCTACGAGCAGTACTTC
CDR3 protein: CASRPTGGYEQYF

D gene: .
V gene: TRBV4-1
clone size: .
J gene: TRBJ1-2
CDR3 DNA: TGCGCCAGCAGCCAAGATTGGGCAGGGAACTATGGCTACACCTTC
CDR3 protein: CASSQDWAGNYGYTF

D gene: TRBD2
V gene: TRBV6-5
clone size: .
J gene: TRBJ2-7
CDR3 DNA: TGTGCCAGCAGTTACTCCCTAGCGGGGGGTTACGAGCAGTACTTC
CDR3 protein: CASSYSLAGGYEQYF

D gene: TRBD2
V gene: TRBV4-3
clone size: .
J gene: TRBJ2-3
CDR3 DNA: TGCGCCAGCAGCCAAGAGACTAGCGGGGTTATAGATACGCAGTATTTT
CDR3 protein: CASSQETSGVIDTQYF

D gene: .
V gene: TRBV19
clone size: .
J gene: TRBJ1-6
CDR3 DNA: TGTGCCAGTAGTATTCAAAGGAGCTCCTATAATTCACCCCTCCACTTT
CDR3 protein: CASSIQRSSYNSPLHF

D gene: TRBD1
V gene: TRBV19
clone size: .
J gene: TRBJ1-1
CDR3 DNA: TGTGCCAGTAGTCCTAGGACAGGGGCAAGGAACACTGAAGCTTTCTTT
CDR3 protein: CASSPRTGARNTEAFF

D gene: .
V gene: TRBV10-3
clone size: .
J gene: TRBJ1-1
CDR3 DNA: TGTGCCATCTTAGTTAACACTGAAGCTTTCTTT
CDR3 protein: CAILVNTEAFF

D gene: .
V gene: TRBV5-6
clone size: .
J gene: TRBJ2-3
CDR3 DNA: TGTGCCAGCAGCTTAGACACAGCCTGGTCCGTAGATACGCAGTATTTT
CDR3 protein: CASSLDTAWSVDTQYF

D gene: TRBD2
V gene: TRBV5-5
clone size: .
J gene: TRBJ2-1
CDR3 DNA: TGTGCCAGCAGCTTGGAGTTCCTGGGACTACAGTTCTTC
CDR3 protein: CASSLEFLGLQFF

D gene: .
V gene: TRBV19
clone size: once
J gene: TRBJ1-5
CDR3 DNA: TGTGCCAGTACCCGCGGGGTGGGGGGAGGACAGCCCCAGCATTTT
CDR3 protein: CASTRGVGGGQPQHF

D gene: .
V gene: TRBV27
clone size: .
J gene: TRBJ2-1
CDR3 DNA: TGTGCCAGCAGTCCCCAGGGGTTGCCCTACAATGAGCAGTTCTTC
CDR3 protein: CASSPQGLPYNEQFF

D gene: TRBD1
V gene: TRBV7-2
clone size: few
J gene: TRBJ1-2
CDR3 DNA: TGTGCCAGCAGCTTAGGACAGGGGGAATACTATGGCTACACCTTC
CDR3 protein: CASSLGQGEYYGYTF

D gene: .
V gene: TRBV29-1
clone size: .
J gene: TRBJ2-1
CDR3 DNA: TGCAGCGTTACAGGCAATGAGCAGTTCTTC
CDR3 protein: CSVTGNEQFF

D gene: .
V gene: TRBV11-2
clone size: .
J gene: TRBJ2-1
CDR3 DNA: TGTGCCAGCAGCTCGAAAGCTCAAGGGGGATCCTACAATGAGCAGTTCTTC
CDR3 protein: CASSSKAQGGSYNEQFF

D gene: TRBD1
V gene: TRBV5-1
clone size: .
J gene: TRBJ1-6
CDR3 DNA: TGCGCCAGCAGCTTCACAGGGGGTAGGTTTTTTGATTCACCCCTCCACTTT
CDR3 protein: CASSFTGGRFFDSPLHF

D gene: .
V gene: TRBV7-2
clone size: .
J gene: TRBJ1-2
CDR3 DNA: TGTGCCAGCAGCTTAGCGCGGGCGGGAGTTGGCTACACCTTC
CDR3 protein: CASSLARAGVGYTF

D gene: TRBD1
V gene: TRBV7-9
clone size: .
J gene: TRBJ2-2
CDR3 DNA: TGTGCCAGCAGCCCCACATCTGGGACAGGGGGCATTCGCACCGGGGAGCTGTTTTTT
CDR3 protein: CASSPTSGTGGIRTGELFF

D gene: .
V gene: TRBV7-8
clone size: .
J gene: TRBJ1-4
CDR3 DNA: TGTGCCAGCAGCACCCGCGGTGAAAAACTGTTTTTT
CDR3 protein: CASSTRGEKLFF

D gene: TRBD1
V gene: TRBV5-6
clone size: once
J gene: TRBJ2-7
CDR3 DNA: TGTGCCAGCAGCTTGGCTGTTTCGGGACAGGGCTACTACGAGCAGTACTTC
CDR3 protein: CASSLAVSGQGYYEQYF

D gene: .
V gene: TRBV7-9
clone size: .
J gene: TRBJ1-2
CDR3 DNA: TGTGCCAGCAGCTCCCCCCAGGCCCCCTATGGCTACACCTTC
CDR3 protein: CASSSPQAPYGYTF

D gene: TRBD1
V gene: TRBV18
clone size: .
J gene: TRBJ2-1
CDR3 DNA: TGTGCCAGCTCACCAGGGACAGAGGGCCTAGGGACCTACAATGAGCAGTTCTTC
CDR3 protein: CASSPGTEGLGTYNEQFF

D gene: TRBD1
V gene: TRBV2
clone size: .
J gene: TRBJ1-2
CDR3 DNA: TGTGCCAGCAGGGAGACAGGGGGTATTAACTATGGCTACACCTTC
CDR3 protein: CASRETGGINYGYTF

D gene: TRBD1
V gene: TRBV19
clone size: .
J gene: TRBJ1-2
CDR3 DNA: TGTGCCAGTAGTATAAGGGTGACAGGGGGACCCTATGGCTACACCTTC
CDR3 protein: CASSIRVTGGPYGYTF

D gene: TRBD1
V gene: TRBV24-1
clone size: .
J gene: TRBJ2-2
CDR3 DNA: TGTGCCACCAGTGATGGTAGACAGGGGATCACCGGGGAGCTGTTTTTT
CDR3 protein: CATSDGRQGITGELFF

D gene: TRBD1
V gene: TRBV4-2
clone size: .
J gene: TRBJ1-6
CDR3 DNA: TGTGCCAGCAGCGAGGACAGGGCGGGAGAGAATTCACCCCTCCACTTT
CDR3 protein: CASSEDRAGENSPLHF

D gene: .
V gene: TRBV7-9
clone size: .
J gene: TRBJ2-5
CDR3 DNA: TGTGCCAGCAGCACCGGAGAGACCCAGTACTTC
CDR3 protein: CASSTGETQYF